This TCR beta chain was captured by sequencing in a study of OX40 agonist ivuxolimab in advanced cancers. Libraries were prepared by immunoSEQ multiplex PCR; TCRdb keeps only in-frame clonotypes and omits some of them. The sample consists of under 80,000 clones, about 90% of them appearing once. Trimming removed 7 bases from V and 8 bases from J, with 11 bases in between. CDR1 and CDR2 (germline): MDHEN, SYDVKM. The CDR3 spans 12 residues. Sequencing used CD4+ or CD8+ T cells sorted from blood, obtained in a trial of the OX40 agonist ivuxolimab. V and J are TRBV28 and TRBJ2-2; D ambiguous. This TCR was sampled from an adult with an advanced solid tumor such as melanoma, head and neck, liver or kidney cancer. The DNA of the CDR3 is TGTGCCAGCACTGATAGTTTGGGGGAGCTGTTTTTT. This codes for CASTDSLGELFF.